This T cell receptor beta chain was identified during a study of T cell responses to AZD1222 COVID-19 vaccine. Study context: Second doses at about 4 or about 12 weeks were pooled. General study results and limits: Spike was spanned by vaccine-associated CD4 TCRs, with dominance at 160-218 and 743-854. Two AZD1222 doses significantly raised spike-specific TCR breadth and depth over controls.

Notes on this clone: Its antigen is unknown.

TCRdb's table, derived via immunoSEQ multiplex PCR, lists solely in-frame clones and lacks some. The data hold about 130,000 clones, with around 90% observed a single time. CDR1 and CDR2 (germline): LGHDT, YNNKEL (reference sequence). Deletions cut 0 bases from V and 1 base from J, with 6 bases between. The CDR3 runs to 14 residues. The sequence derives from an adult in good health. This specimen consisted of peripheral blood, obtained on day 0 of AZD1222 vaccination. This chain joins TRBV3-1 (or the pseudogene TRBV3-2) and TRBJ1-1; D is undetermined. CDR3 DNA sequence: TGTGCCAGCAGCCAAGATCGACGGAACACTGAAGCTTTCTTT. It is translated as CASSQDRRNTEAFF.